The sequence of this T cell receptor (beta chain) was determined in a study of read filtering for tumor transcriptome and immune sequencing. Study as a whole: TCR-mapped reads were about 4 to 11 million with IR-seq versus roughly 80 to 1,300 with RNA-seq.

The CDR3 consists of 10 residues. From germline, CDR1 is SQVTM and CDR2 ANQGSEA. This clonotype was counted between two and nine times. Antigen: not known. Since a much larger clone is just one base distant, this may be a read error. Study-level points and caveats: Compared with RNA-seq, IR-seq gave much higher clonotype depth and reliability. Without single-read clonotypes, shared clonotype proportions correlated more between IR-seq and RNA-seq.

Molecular barcoded adaptors covering alpha/delta and beta/gamma chains were used on around 400 ng RNA. TCRdb re-analysed the reads in MiXCR, keeping a single row per CDR3 protein. The sample holds 37,000 or so distinct CDR3 sequences, approximately 14% seen once. The TCR comes from a donor aged 40 or over with multiple myeloma. Sequenced: a population of CD138-negative cells sorted from bone marrow. This chain links TRBV29-1 with TRBJ2-1; no firm D call. The CDR3 here is CSGEDNEQFF. The CDR3 nucleotides are TGCAGCGGTGAAGACAATGAGCAGTTCTTC.